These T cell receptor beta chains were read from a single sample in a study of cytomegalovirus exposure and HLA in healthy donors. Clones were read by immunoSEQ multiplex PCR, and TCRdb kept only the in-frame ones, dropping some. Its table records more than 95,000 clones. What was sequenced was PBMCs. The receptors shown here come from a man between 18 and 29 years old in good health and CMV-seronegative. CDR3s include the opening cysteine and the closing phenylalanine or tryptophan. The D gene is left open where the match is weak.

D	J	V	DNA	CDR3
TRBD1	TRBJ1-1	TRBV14	TGTGCCAGCAGCCAGAGACAGGGGGCGGCGGACACTGAAGCTTTCTTT	CASSQRQGAADTEAFF
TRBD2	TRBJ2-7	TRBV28	TGTGCCAGCAGTTTAGGGGTAGCGGGTAACTCCCACGAGCAGTACTTC	CASSLGVAGNSHEQYF
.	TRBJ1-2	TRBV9	TGTGCCAGCAGCCCCCGCCAGGGGATCTCAAAATATCAATATGGCTACACCTTC	CASSPRQGISKYQYGYTF
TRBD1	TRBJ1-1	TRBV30	TGTGCCTGGGGACAGGGACTTGAAGTAACTGAAGCTTTCTTT	CAWGQGLEVTEAFF
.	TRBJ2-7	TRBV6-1	TGTGCCAGCAGTGAACTCGCGGAAATGAGCGAGCAGTACTTC	CASSELAEMSEQYF
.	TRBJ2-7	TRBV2	TGTGCCAGCAAGCCAAAGAGCTCCTACGAGCAGTACTTC	CASKPKSSYEQYF
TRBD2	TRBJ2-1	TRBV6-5	TGTGCCAGCAGTTACTCACTAGCGGGGGTTGAGCAGTTCTTC	CASSYSLAGVEQFF
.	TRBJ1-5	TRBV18	TGTGCCAGCTCATCCGAATCGGGAAGCAATCAGCCCCAGCATTTT	CASSSESGSNQPQHF
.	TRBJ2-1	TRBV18	TGTGCCAGCTCACCGGGACTCGCCCCCAATGAGCAGTTCTTC	CASSPGLAPNEQFF
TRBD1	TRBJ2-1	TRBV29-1	TGCAGCGTTGAGGACAGGACGTCCTACAATGAGCAGTTCTTC	CSVEDRTSYNEQFF
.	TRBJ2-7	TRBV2	TGTGCCAGCGGTCAGGGTCACGGCCGGTACTACGAGCAGTACTTC	CASGQGHGRYYEQYF
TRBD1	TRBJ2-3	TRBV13	TGTGCCAGCAGCTCTCGGACAGGACCTAGCACAGATACGCAGTATTTT	CASSSRTGPSTDTQYF
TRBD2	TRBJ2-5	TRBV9	TGTGCCAGCAGCGTTTCTACGGGAGGGCCGTCCGAGTCTCTACTCCAGTACTTC	CASSVSTGGPSESLLQYF
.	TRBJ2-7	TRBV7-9	TGTGCCAGCAGCTTCGCCGGGACACCCCTCTACGAGCAGTACTTC	CASSFAGTPLYEQYF